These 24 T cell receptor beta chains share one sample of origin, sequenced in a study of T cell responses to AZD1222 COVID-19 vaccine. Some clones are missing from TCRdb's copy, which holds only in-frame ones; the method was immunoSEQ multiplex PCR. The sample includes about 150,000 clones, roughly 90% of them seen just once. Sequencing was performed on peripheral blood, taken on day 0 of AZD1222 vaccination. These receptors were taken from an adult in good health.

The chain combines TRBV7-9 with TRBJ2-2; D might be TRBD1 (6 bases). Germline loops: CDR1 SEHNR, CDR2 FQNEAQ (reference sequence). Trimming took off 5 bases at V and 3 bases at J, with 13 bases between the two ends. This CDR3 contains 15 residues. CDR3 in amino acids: CASSGIQGYTGELFF. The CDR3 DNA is TGTGCCAGCAGCGGAATACAGGGATACACCGGGGAGCTGTTTTTT.

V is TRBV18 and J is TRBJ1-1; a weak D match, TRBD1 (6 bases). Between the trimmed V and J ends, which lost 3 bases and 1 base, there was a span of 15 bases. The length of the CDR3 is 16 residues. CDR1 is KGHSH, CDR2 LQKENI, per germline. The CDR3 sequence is CASSPSGGARNTEAFF. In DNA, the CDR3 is TGTGCCAGCTCACCCTCGGGGGGGGCGAGGAACACTGAAGCTTTCTTT. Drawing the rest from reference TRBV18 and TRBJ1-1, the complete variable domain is NAGVMQNPRHLVRRRGQEARLRCSPMKGHSHVYWYRQLPEEGLKFMVYLQKENIIDESGMPKERFSAEFPKEGPSILRIQQVVRGDSAAYFCASSPSGGARNTEAFFGQGTRLTVV.

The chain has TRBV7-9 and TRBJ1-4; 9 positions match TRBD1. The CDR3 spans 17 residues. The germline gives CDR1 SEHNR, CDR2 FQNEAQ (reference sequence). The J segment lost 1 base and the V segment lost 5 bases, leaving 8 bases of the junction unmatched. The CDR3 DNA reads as TGTGCCAGCAGCGCTGGACAGGGGCGTGGAACTAATGAAAAACTGTTTTTT. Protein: CASSAGQGRGTNEKLFF.

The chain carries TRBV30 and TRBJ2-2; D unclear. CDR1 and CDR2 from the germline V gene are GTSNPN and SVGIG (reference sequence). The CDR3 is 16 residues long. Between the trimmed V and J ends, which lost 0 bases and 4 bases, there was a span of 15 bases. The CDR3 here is CAWSVTRFGPTGELFF. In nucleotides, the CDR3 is TGTGCCTGGAGTGTTACTCGGTTCGGCCCCACCGGGGAGCTGTTTTTT.

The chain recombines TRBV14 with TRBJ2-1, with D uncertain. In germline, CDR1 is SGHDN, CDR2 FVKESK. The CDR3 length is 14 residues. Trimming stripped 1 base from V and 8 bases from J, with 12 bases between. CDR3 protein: CASSQVRPRDEQFF. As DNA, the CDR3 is TGTGCCAGCAGCCAAGTTCGGCCCCGGGATGAGCAGTTCTTC.

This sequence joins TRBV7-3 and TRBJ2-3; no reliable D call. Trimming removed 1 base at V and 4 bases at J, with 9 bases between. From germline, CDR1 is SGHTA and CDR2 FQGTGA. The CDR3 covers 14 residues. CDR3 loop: CASSLNSDADTQYF. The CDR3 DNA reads TGTGCCAGCAGCTTAAATTCAGATGCAGATACGCAGTATTTT.

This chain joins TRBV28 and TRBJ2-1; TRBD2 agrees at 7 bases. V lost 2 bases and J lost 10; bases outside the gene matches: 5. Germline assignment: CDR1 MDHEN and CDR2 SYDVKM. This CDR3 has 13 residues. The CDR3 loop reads CASSLPWEGEQFF. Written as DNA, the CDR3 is TGTGCCAGCAGTTTACCATGGGAGGGGGAGCAGTTCTTC.

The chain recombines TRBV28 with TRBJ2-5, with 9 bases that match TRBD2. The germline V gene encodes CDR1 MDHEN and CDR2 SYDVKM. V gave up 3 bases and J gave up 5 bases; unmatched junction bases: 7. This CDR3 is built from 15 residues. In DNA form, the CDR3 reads TGTGCCAGCAGTTTGACGCGGGGGGGCCGGGAGACCCAGTACTTC. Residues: CASSLTRGGRETQYF.

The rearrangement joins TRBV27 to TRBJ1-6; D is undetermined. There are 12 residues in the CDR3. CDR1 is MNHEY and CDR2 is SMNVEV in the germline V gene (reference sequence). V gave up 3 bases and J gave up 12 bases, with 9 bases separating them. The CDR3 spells CASSFSRRPLHF. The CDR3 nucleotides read TGTGCCAGCAGTTTTTCTCGGCGACCCCTCCACTTT.

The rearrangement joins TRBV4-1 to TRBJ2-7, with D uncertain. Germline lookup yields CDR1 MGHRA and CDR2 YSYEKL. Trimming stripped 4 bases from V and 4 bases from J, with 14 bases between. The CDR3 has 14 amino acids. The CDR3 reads CASSPPGSAYEQYF. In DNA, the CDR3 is TGCGCCAGCAGCCCCCCCGGGTCAGCATACGAGCAGTACTTC.

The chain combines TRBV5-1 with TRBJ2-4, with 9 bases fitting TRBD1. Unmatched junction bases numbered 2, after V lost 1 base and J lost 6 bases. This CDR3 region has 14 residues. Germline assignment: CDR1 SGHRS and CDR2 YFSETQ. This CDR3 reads CASSLSDRGNIQYF. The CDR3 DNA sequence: TGCGCCAGCAGCTTGTCGGACAGGGGAAACATTCAGTACTTC.

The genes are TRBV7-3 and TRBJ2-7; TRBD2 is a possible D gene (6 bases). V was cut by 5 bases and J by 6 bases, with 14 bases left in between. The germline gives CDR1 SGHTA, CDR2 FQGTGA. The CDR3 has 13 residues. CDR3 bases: TGTGCCAGCAGCCTAGGAGGGTGGGGCGAGCAGTACTTC. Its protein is CASSLGGWGEQYF.

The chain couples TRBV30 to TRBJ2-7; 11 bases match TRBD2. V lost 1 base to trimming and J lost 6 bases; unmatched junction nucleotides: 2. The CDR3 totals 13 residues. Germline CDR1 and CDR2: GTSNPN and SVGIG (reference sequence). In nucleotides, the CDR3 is TGTGCCTGGAGTGGCGGACTAGCGGGCGAGCAGTACTTC. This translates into CAWSGGLAGEQYF.

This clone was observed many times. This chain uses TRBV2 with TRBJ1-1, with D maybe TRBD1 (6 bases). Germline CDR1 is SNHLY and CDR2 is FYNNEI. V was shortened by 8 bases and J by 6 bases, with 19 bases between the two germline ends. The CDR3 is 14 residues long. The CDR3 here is CASGEQGTLAEAFF. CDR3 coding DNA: TGTGCCAGCGGGGAACAGGGAACTTTGGCTGAAGCTTTCTTT.

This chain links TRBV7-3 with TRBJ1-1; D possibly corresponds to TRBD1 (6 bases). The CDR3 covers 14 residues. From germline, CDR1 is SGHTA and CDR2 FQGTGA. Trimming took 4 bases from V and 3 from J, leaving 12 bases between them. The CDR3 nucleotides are TGTGCCAGCAGCTCCCAGGGGAGGGACACTGAAGCTTTCTTT. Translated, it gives CASSSQGRDTEAFF.

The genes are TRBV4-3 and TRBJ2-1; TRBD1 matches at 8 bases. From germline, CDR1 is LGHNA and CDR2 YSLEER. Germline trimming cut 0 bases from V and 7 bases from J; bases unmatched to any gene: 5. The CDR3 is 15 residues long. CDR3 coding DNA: TGCGCCAGCAGCCAAGATTGGGGACAGGATAATGAGCAGTTCTTC. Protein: CASSQDWGQDNEQFF.

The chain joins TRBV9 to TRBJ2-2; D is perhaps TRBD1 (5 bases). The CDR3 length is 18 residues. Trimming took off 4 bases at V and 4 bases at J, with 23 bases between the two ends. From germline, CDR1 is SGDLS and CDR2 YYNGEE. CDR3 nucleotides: TGTGCCAGCAGCTCCCTTCTCTTTGGGGCGGTTGGCACCGGGGAGCTGTTTTTT. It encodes CASSSLLFGAVGTGELFF.

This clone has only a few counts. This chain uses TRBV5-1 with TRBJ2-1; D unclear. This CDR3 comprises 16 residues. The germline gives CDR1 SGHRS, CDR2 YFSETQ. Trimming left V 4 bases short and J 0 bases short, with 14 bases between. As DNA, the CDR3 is TGCGCCAGCAGCCTTGGAGTGGTTAGCTCCTACAATGAGCAGTTCTTC. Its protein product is CASSLGVVSSYNEQFF.

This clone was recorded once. CDR3 protein: CASSLAGANTEAFF. For the CDR3, the DNA is TGCGCCAGCAGCTTGGCAGGAGCGAACACTGAAGCTTTCTTT. This rearrangement joins TRBV5-1 to TRBJ1-1; D remains ambiguous. Trimming left V 0 bases short and J 1 base short, with 7 bases between. Germline V gene sequence: CDR1 SGHRS, CDR2 YFSETQ. This CDR3 has 14 residues. Full variable domain (outside the CDR3, taken from reference TRBV5-1 and TRBJ1-1): KAGVTQTPRYLIKTRGQQVTLSCSPISGHRSVSWYQQTPGQGLQFLFEYFSETQRNKGNFPGRFSGRQFSNSRSEMNVSTLELGDSALYLCASSLAGANTEAFFGQGTRLTVV.

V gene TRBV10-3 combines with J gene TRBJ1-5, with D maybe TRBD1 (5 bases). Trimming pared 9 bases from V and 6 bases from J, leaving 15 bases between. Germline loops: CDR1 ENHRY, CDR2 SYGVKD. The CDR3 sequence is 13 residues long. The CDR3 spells CAMSPDTIQPQHF. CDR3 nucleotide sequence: TGTGCCATGTCCCCGGACACAATTCAGCCCCAGCATTTT.

As DNA, the CDR3 is TGTGCCAGCAGCTTGTCGGGGGGGTCAGGGAGAGAAAAACTGTTTTTT. Encoded protein: CASSLSGGSGREKLFF. This chain uses TRBV5-4 with TRBJ1-4, with D possibly being TRBD1 (5 bases). Germline V gene lookup returns CDR1 SGHNT and CDR2 YYREEE (reference sequence). This CDR3 spans 16 amino acids. V was pared by 1 base and J by 8 bases, with 18 bases between.

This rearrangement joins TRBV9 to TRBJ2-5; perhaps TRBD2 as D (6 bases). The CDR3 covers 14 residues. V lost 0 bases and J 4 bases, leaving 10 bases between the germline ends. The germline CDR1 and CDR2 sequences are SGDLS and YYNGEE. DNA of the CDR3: TGTGCCAGCAGCGTAGTTGGGGAGGCAGAGACCCAGTACTTC. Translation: CASSVVGEAETQYF.

DNA for the CDR3: TGCGCCAGCAGCTTGGCTCCGGACACAGATACGCAGTATTTT. Amino acid sequence: CASSLAPDTDTQYF. The chain joins TRBV5-1 to TRBJ2-3, with D unresolved. CDR1 SGHRS and CDR2 YFSETQ come from the germline V gene. This CDR3 is built from 14 residues. The V end lost 0 bases, the J end lost 2 bases, and 7 bases lay between the germline ends.

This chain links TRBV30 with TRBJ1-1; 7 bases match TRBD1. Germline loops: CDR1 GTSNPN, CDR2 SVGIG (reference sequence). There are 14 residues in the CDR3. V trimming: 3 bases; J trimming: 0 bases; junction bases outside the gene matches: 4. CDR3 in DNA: TGTGCCTGGAGCCCGGGACAGTTGAACACTGAAGCTTTCTTT. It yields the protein CAWSPGQLNTEAFF. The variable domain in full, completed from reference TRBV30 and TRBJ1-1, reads SQTIHQWPATLVQPVGSPLSLECTVEGTSNPNLYWYRQAAGRGLQLLFYSVGIGQISSEVPQNLSASRPQDRQFILSSKKLLLSDSGFYLCAWSPGQLNTEAFFGQGTRLTVV.